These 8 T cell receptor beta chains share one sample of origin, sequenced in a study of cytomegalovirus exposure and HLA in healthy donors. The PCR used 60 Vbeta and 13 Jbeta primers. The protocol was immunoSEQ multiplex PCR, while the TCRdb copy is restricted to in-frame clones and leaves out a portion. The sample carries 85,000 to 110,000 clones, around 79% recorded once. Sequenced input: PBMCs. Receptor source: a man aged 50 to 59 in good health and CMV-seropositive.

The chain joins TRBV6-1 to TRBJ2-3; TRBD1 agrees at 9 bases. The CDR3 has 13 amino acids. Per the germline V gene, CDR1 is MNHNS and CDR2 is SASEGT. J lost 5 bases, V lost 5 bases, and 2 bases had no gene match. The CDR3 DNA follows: TGTGCCAGCAGTCGACAGGGGGAAGATACGCAGTATTTT. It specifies CASSRQGEDTQYF.

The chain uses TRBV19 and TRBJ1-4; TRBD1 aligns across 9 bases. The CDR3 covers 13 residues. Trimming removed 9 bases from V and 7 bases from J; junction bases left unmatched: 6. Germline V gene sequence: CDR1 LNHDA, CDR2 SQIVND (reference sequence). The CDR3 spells CASRDREVEKLFF. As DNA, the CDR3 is TGTGCCAGCAGGGACAGGGAGGTTGAAAAACTGTTTTTT.

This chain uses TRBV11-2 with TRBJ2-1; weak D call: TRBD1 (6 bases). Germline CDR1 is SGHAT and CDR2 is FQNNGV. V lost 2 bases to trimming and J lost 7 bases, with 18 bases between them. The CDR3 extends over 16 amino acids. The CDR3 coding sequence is TGTGCCAGCAGCTTACTGGCAGGGGACGGAAAGAATGAGCAGTTCTTC. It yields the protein CASSLLAGDGKNEQFF. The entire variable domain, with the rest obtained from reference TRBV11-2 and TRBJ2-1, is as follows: EAGVAQSPRYKIIEKRQSVAFWCNPISGHATLYWYQQILGQGPKLLIQFQNNGVVDDSQLPKDRFSAERLKGVDSTLKIQPAKLEDSAVYLCASSLLAGDGKNEQFFGPGTRLTVL.

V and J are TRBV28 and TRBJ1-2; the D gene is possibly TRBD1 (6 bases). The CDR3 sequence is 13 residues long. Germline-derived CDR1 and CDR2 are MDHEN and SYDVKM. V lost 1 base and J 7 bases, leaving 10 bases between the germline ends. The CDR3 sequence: CASSLSGAGGYTF. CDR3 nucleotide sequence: TGTGCCAGCAGTTTATCAGGGGCTGGTGGCTACACCTTC.

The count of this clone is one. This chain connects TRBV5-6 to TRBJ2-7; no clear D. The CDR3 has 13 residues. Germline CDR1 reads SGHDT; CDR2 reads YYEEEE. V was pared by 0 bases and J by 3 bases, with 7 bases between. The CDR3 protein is CASSLGYGYEQYF. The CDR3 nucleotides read TGTGCCAGCAGCTTGGGTTACGGCTACGAGCAGTACTTC.

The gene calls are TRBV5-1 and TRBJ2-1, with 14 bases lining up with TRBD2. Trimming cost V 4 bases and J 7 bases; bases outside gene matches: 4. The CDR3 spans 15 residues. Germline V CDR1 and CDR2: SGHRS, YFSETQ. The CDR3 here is CASSPGLAGGNEQFF. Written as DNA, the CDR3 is TGCGCCAGCAGCCCCGGACTAGCGGGAGGTAATGAGCAGTTCTTC. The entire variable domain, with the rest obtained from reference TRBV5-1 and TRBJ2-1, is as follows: KAGVTQTPRYLIKTRGQQVTLSCSPISGHRSVSWYQQTPGQGLQFLFEYFSETQRNKGNFPGRFSGRQFSNSRSEMNVSTLELGDSALYLCASSPGLAGGNEQFFGPGTRLTVL.

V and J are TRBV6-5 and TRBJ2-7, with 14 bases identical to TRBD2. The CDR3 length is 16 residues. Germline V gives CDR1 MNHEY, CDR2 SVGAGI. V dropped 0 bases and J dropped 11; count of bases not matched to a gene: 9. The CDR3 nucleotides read TGTGCCAGCAGTTACTCGATTGGACTAGCGGGAGGAACCAAGTACTTC. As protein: CASSYSIGLAGGTKYF.

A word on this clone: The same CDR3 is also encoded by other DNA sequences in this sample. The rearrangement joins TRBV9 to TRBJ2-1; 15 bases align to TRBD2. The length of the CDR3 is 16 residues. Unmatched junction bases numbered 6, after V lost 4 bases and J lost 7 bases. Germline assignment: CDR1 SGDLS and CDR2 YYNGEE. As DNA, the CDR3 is TGTGCCAGCAGCCCTCACGGGACTAGCGGGAGGAATGAGCAGTTCTTC. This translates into CASSPHGTSGRNEQFF.